Listed below are T cell receptor beta chains from one sample, sequenced in a study of sequential checkpoint blockade in melanoma. Here immunoSEQ multiplex PCR was the method, and the copy in TCRdb shows in-frame clones only, minus some. The sample carries more than 8,000 clones, around 66% recorded once. The sequencing used CD8+ T cells sorted from blood (inferred from file names), collected from a patient given nivolumab and ipilimumab in sequence. These TCRs come from a human donor with melanoma. The CDR3 runs from the conserved cysteine through the conserved F or W. Each record gives: J gene, clone size, V gene, D gene, CDR3 DNA, CDR3 protein. A D gene is named only where the DNA matches it firmly. Size values are once, few and many counts, or a class for expanded clones, and some rows have none.

J: TRBJ2-7; size: NA; V: TRBV11-3; D: TRBD1; DNA: TGTGCCAGCAGCTTTCCAGGGGGCGAGCAGTACTTC; CDR3: CASSFPGGEQYF
J: TRBJ1-2; size: once; V: TRBV29-1; D: NA; DNA: TGCAGCGTCCCCGCTTCGGGGGACTATGGCTACACCTTC; CDR3: CSVPASGDYGYTF
J: TRBJ2-5; size: NA; V: TRBV29-1; D: TRBD2; DNA: TGCAGCGGGCAGGGGTGGACTAGCGGGAGATTGGTGAGGGAGACCCAGTACTTC; CDR3: CSGQGWTSGRLVRETQYF
J: TRBJ2-1; size: NA; V: TRBV6-4; D: TRBD2; DNA: TGTGCCAGCAGTGGAAGAGCGGGAGATGGGGGCAATGAGCAGTTCTTC; CDR3: CASSGRAGDGGNEQFF
J: TRBJ1-2; size: NA; V: TRBV6-5; D: TRBD1; DNA: TGTGCCAGCAGTGGACAGGGGGCGGATGGCTACACCTTC; CDR3: CASSGQGADGYTF
J: TRBJ2-3; size: NA; V: TRBV27; D: NA; DNA: TGTGCCAGCAGTTTGGCTAGCCGTCGCACAGATACGCAGTATTTT; CDR3: CASSLASRRTDTQYF
J: TRBJ1-5; size: NA; V: TRBV7-2; D: NA; DNA: TGTGCCAGCAGCTTGGGGCTTGGAAGCAATCAGCCCCAGCATTTT; CDR3: CASSLGLGSNQPQHF
J: TRBJ1-2; size: few; V: TRBV7-9; D: NA; DNA: TGTGCCAGCAGCGACCAGGGAGGGGGTTTCTATGGCTACACCTTC; CDR3: CASSDQGGGFYGYTF
J: TRBJ1-2; size: NA; V: TRBV7-2; D: TRBD1; DNA: TGTGCCAGCAGCGCATCCGGGACAGGGCTCTATGGCTACACCTTC; CDR3: CASSASGTGLYGYTF
J: TRBJ2-7; size: NA; V: TRBV21-1; D: NA; DNA: TGTGCCAGCATTACTAGCGGGACCTACGAGCAGTACTTC; CDR3: CASITSGTYEQYF
J: TRBJ1-2; size: few; V: TRBV9; D: NA; DNA: TGTGCCAGCAGCGCTGGTAGTAACAGAAACTATGGCTACACCTTC; CDR3: CASSAGSNRNYGYTF
J: TRBJ1-5; size: NA; V: TRBV4-3; D: TRBD1; DNA: TGCGCCAGCAGCCAAGATGGGACAGATTATCAGCCCCAGCATTTT; CDR3: CASSQDGTDYQPQHF
J: TRBJ1-5; size: large; V: TRBV21-1; D: NA; DNA: TGTGCCAGCAGCCCCCAGGGACTGGAGTGGAATCAGCCCCAGCATTTT; CDR3: CASSPQGLEWNQPQHF
J: TRBJ1-5; size: NA; V: TRBV6-1; D: NA; DNA: TGTGCCAGCAGTGAAGAAGGGGGGGGTGGGCAGCCCCAGCATTTT; CDR3: CASSEEGGGGQPQHF
J: TRBJ1-3; size: once; V: TRBV4-2; D: TRBD1; DNA: TGTGCCAGCAGCCAAGAAGAAGGGGGCGGTGGAAACACCATATATTTT; CDR3: CASSQEEGGGGNTIYF
J: TRBJ1-1; size: medium-sized; V: TRBV4-3; D: TRBD1; DNA: TGCGCCAGCAGCCAAGATCCCGTACCGGGACAGGGGGTCGGGGAAGCTTTCTTT; CDR3: CASSQDPVPGQGVGEAFF
J: TRBJ2-7; size: few; V: TRBV4-3; D: TRBD2; DNA: TGCGCCAGCAGCCAAGGGACTAGCGACCCCTCCTACGAGCAGTACTTC; CDR3: CASSQGTSDPSYEQYF
J: TRBJ1-1; size: NA; V: TRBV7-9; D: NA; DNA: TGTGCCAGCAGCTTATGGCAGGTGGGCAACACTGAAGCTTTCTTT; CDR3: CASSLWQVGNTEAFF
J: TRBJ1-1; size: NA; V: TRBV4-3; D: NA; DNA: TGCGCCAGCAGCAGCAAGCCGCGAGGGGGGGTCACTGAAGCTTTCTTT; CDR3: CASSSKPRGGVTEAFF
J: TRBJ2-3; size: NA; V: TRBV7-2; D: TRBD2; DNA: TGTGCCAGCGGCCGGCTAGCGGGAGCGGGAACAGATACGCAGTATTTT; CDR3: CASGRLAGAGTDTQYF
J: TRBJ2-2; size: NA; V: TRBV11-3; D: NA; DNA: TGTGCCAGCTCGGGGGAGAACACCGGGGAGCTGTTTTTT; CDR3: CASSGENTGELFF
J: TRBJ2-5; size: NA; V: TRBV7-6; D: NA; DNA: TGTGCCAGCGGGGGGGCCTCCCAAGAGACCCAGTACTTC; CDR3: CASGGASQETQYF
J: TRBJ2-1; size: medium-sized; V: TRBV10-3; D: NA; DNA: TGTGCCATCAGCTCCGGGACACCAGGTTACAATGAGCAGTTCTTC; CDR3: CAISSGTPGYNEQFF
J: TRBJ2-2; size: NA; V: TRBV7-9; D: TRBD2; DNA: TGTGCCAGCAGCCCGGGACTAGCGGGAGGGCACGGGGAGCTGTTTTTT; CDR3: CASSPGLAGGHGELFF
J: TRBJ2-5; size: NA; V: TRBV27; D: TRBD2; DNA: TGTGCCAGCAGTTTGCTAGCGGGAGGGCCGGGAGAGACCCAGTACTTC; CDR3: CASSLLAGGPGETQYF
J: TRBJ2-7; size: NA; V: TRBV30; D: NA; DNA: TGTGCCTGGAGCTCTACAGGGAACGAGCAGTACTTC; CDR3: CAWSSTGNEQYF
J: TRBJ2-1; size: NA; V: TRBV4-1; D: TRBD1; DNA: TGCGCCAGCAGCCAAGAACCGCTACAGGGGGCCGACAATGAGCAGTTCTTC; CDR3: CASSQEPLQGADNEQFF
J: TRBJ1-2; size: NA; V: TRBV6-1; D: NA; DNA: TGTGCCAGCAGTGAATTGGAGGGAAGATATGGCTACACCTTC; CDR3: CASSELEGRYGYTF
J: TRBJ2-5; size: NA; V: TRBV11-2; D: TRBD2; DNA: TGTGCCAGCAGCATAAAGATACTAGCGGGGCAAGAGACCCAGTACTTC; CDR3: CASSIKILAGQETQYF
J: TRBJ2-1; size: NA; V: TRBV12-2; D: NA; DNA: TGTGCAAGTCGCTTGGGACAGGGTTCCTACAATGAGCAGTTCTTC; CDR3: CASRLGQGSYNEQFF
J: TRBJ1-1; size: NA; V: TRBV30; D: NA; DNA: TGTGCCTGGAGGAGACACAAACTGAACACTGAAGCTTTCTTT; CDR3: CAWRRHKLNTEAFF
J: TRBJ2-7; size: NA; V: TRBV11-3; D: NA; DNA: TGTGCCAGCAGATGGACTACCTACGAGCAGTACTTC; CDR3: CASRWTTYEQYF
J: TRBJ2-7; size: NA; V: TRBV28; D: TRBD1; DNA: TGTGCCAGCAGTTACGGGACAGGGGTGGGCGAGCAGTACTTC; CDR3: CASSYGTGVGEQYF
J: TRBJ2-5; size: NA; V: TRBV28; D: TRBD1; DNA: TGTGCCAGCAGCGGACAGGGGGCAGAGACCCAGTACTTC; CDR3: CASSGQGAETQYF
J: TRBJ1-4; size: NA; V: TRBV4-1; D: TRBD1; DNA: TGCGCCAGCAGCCCCGAGACAGGGTTTAATGAAAAACTGTTTTTT; CDR3: CASSPETGFNEKLFF
J: TRBJ2-7; size: NA; V: TRBV21-1; D: NA; DNA: TGTGCCAGCAGCAAAGAATCTAGCGTGTTCTACGAGCAGTACTTC; CDR3: CASSKESSVFYEQYF
J: TRBJ2-7; size: NA; V: TRBV2; D: TRBD1; DNA: TGTGCCAGCAGTGAGGGACAGGGTTATTACGAGCAGTACTTC; CDR3: CASSEGQGYYEQYF
J: TRBJ1-1; size: NA; V: TRBV7-2; D: NA; DNA: TGTGCCAGCAGCGAGGTTTTATATGCTGAAGCTTTCTTT; CDR3: CASSEVLYAEAFF
J: TRBJ2-7; size: NA; V: TRBV4-1; D: NA; DNA: TGCGCCAGCAGTCTCGTAGCAACAAGCTCCTACGAGCAGTACTTC; CDR3: CASSLVATSSYEQYF
J: TRBJ1-1; size: NA; V: TRBV4-3; D: NA; DNA: TGCGCCAGCAGCCAAGACAGGGAGGGCACTGAAGCTTTCTTT; CDR3: CASSQDREGTEAFF
J: TRBJ2-2; size: NA; V: TRBV9; D: TRBD2; DNA: TGTGCCAGCAGCGGGGGACTAGCGGGGGACACCGGGGAGCTGTTTTTT; CDR3: CASSGGLAGDTGELFF
J: TRBJ1-5; size: NA; V: TRBV4-1; D: TRBD1; DNA: TGCGCCAGCAGCCTTGACAGGGGTCTAAGTCAGCCCCAGCATTTT; CDR3: CASSLDRGLSQPQHF
J: TRBJ1-2; size: NA; V: TRBV4-1; D: NA; DNA: TGCGCCAGCAGCCAAGAAGGCAGGGTCTTCGGCTACACCTTC; CDR3: CASSQEGRVFGYTF
J: TRBJ1-6; size: once; V: TRBV28; D: NA; DNA: TGTGCCAGCAGTTTAGTACAGGGATCATCACCCCTCCACTTT; CDR3: CASSLVQGSSPLHF
J: TRBJ2-7; size: NA; V: TRBV7-9; D: TRBD2; DNA: TGTGCCAGCAGCTTAGAGGGAGCGGGGGATCCTACGGTGGACTTC; CDR3: CASSLEGAGDPTVDF
J: TRBJ2-1; size: NA; V: TRBV6-5; D: TRBD2; DNA: TGTGCCAGCAGTTACGGGACTAACTACAATGAGCAGTTCTTC; CDR3: CASSYGTNYNEQFF
J: TRBJ1-1; size: NA; V: TRBV7-2; D: NA; DNA: TGTGCCAGCAGCATCCTTCTACAGGGGAACACTGAAGCTTTCTTT; CDR3: CASSILLQGNTEAFF
J: TRBJ2-7; size: NA; V: TRBV29-1; D: NA; DNA: TGCAGCGTTGAACTCCGGGACTACGAGCAGTACTTC; CDR3: CSVELRDYEQYF
J: TRBJ1-1; size: NA; V: TRBV30; D: NA; DNA: TGTGCCTGGAGCTGGGGGGGGTCTGAAGCTTTCTTT; CDR3: CAWSWGGSEAFF
J: TRBJ2-1; size: NA; V: TRBV29-1; D: TRBD2; DNA: TGCAGCGTTGTGCTTACGGGGGGGCCTGAGCAGTTCTTC; CDR3: CSVVLTGGPEQFF
J: TRBJ2-1; size: few; V: TRBV19; D: TRBD2; DNA: TGTGCCAGTAGTAAGACTAGCGCTGATGAGCAGTTCTTC; CDR3: CASSKTSADEQFF
J: TRBJ2-5; size: NA; V: TRBV9; D: TRBD1; DNA: TGTGCCAGCAGCGTAGCTTACAGGGGAGAGACCCAGTACTTC; CDR3: CASSVAYRGETQYF
J: TRBJ2-7; size: few; V: TRBV6-5; D: NA; DNA: TGTGCCAGCAGTTACTCTTCTAGCGTACCCTACGAGCAGTACTTC; CDR3: CASSYSSSVPYEQYF
J: TRBJ2-2; size: NA; V: TRBV6-5; D: TRBD2; DNA: TGTGCCAGCAGTTACTCGGGGGGGAGCACCGGGGAGCTGTTTTTT; CDR3: CASSYSGGSTGELFF
J: TRBJ1-1; size: NA; V: TRBV6-1; D: NA; DNA: TGTGCCAGCAGTGAAGAGGCCGGTGGGGCTCGGCGCACTGAAGCTTTCTTT; CDR3: CASSEEAGGARRTEAFF